A selection of T cell receptor beta chains follows, all from one sample in a study of blood T cell repertoires in COVID-19. Method: immunoSEQ multiplex PCR; TCRdb's copy keeps in-frame clones and lacks some. This table holds approximately 260,000 clones, 65% to 85% found once. Material: peripheral blood. These receptors originate from a woman aged 40 to 50 with active or convalescent COVID-19. Both conserved end residues are part of each CDR3. D genes are given only for firm matches. Size is stated for part of the rows, as once, few or many counts, or as a class when the clone is expanded.

length	V	D	size	J	DNA	CDR3
16	TRBV9	.	.	TRBJ2-1	TGTGCCAGCAGCGCCGCCCACGGTGGCTCCTACAATGAGCAGTTCTTC	CASSAAHGGSYNEQFF
14	TRBV5-4	.	.	TRBJ1-2	TGTGCCAGCACCCCCGAGGAGGGGCGGGATGGCTACACCTTC	CASTPEEGRDGYTF
12	TRBV2	.	few	TRBJ1-1	TGTGCCAGCAGTGTATGGGCCAGGGAATCTTTCTTT	CASSVWARESFF
16	TRBV3-1/TRBV3-2	TRBD1	.	TRBJ1-5	TGTGCCAGCAGCCAGGGGACAGCAAGAGGTAATCAGCCCCAGCATTTT	CASSQGTARGNQPQHF
13	TRBV11-2	.	few	TRBJ1-2	TGTGCCAGCAGCCCCAGGGTTAACTATGGCTACACCTTC	CASSPRVNYGYTF
15	TRBV19	.	.	TRBJ2-1	TGTGCCAGTACCTCGGACAGAAGACTGAACAATGAGCAGTTCTTC	CASTSDRRLNNEQFF
15	TRBV6-5	TRBD2	.	TRBJ2-3	TGTGCCAGCAGTTGGACTAGCGCGAGCACAGATACGCAGTATTTT	CASSWTSASTDTQYF
14	TRBV27	.	.	TRBJ1-2	TGTGCCAGCAGTCCACGCCATGGGGCCTATGGCTACACCTTC	CASSPRHGAYGYTF
16	TRBV13	TRBD1	.	TRBJ2-2	TGTGCCAGCAGGCAAGGACAGGGGCGGCACACCGGGGAGCTGTTTTTT	CASRQGQGRHTGELFF
16	TRBV5-4	.	.	TRBJ2-3	TGTGCCAGCAGCTTGCAAAAGGGGTATGGAGCAGATACGCAGTATTTT	CASSLQKGYGADTQYF
16	TRBV9	.	.	TRBJ2-3	TGTGCCAGCAGCCTATCCCGGGCAGGGAGCACAGATACGCAGTATTTT	CASSLSRAGSTDTQYF
12	TRBV28	.	.	TRBJ1-1	TGTGCCAGCAGTCCGATCGGGACAGAAGCTTTCTTT	CASSPIGTEAFF
14	TRBV9	TRBD1	.	TRBJ2-3	TGTGCCAGCAGCGTGACAGGGTTAGGAGATACGCAGTATTTT	CASSVTGLGDTQYF
16	TRBV27	TRBD1	.	TRBJ1-1	TGTGCCAGCGGACGACAGGGGAGTGTCCTGAACACTGAAGCTTTCTTT	CASGRQGSVLNTEAFF
14	TRBV19	TRBD1	.	TRBJ1-5	TGTGCCAGCGGAACAGACAGGGGAGGTCAGCCCCAGCATTTT	CASGTDRGGQPQHF
14	TRBV4-1	.	.	TRBJ2-7	TGCGCCAGCAGCCAAGAGTCAATCTCCTACGAGCAGTACTTC	CASSQESISYEQYF
13	TRBV19	TRBD1	.	TRBJ1-6	TGTGCCACCGGACAGGGGGCCGATTCACCCCTCCACTTT	CATGQGADSPLHF
13	TRBV7-2	TRBD1	few	TRBJ2-7	TGTGCCAGCACCTTGACAGGGTCCTACGAGCAGTACTTC	CASTLTGSYEQYF
15	TRBV5-1	TRBD1	.	TRBJ1-1	TGCGCCAGCAGCGACAGACAGGGACCGAACACTGAAGCTTTCTTT	CASSDRQGPNTEAFF
14	TRBV19	.	once	TRBJ1-4	TGTGCCACGTCAAAACAGGGTTTTGTTGAAAAACTGTTTTTT	CATSKQGFVEKLFF
14	TRBV28	TRBD1	.	TRBJ2-3	TGTGCCGGCCAGGGGGCAGACCTTACAGATACGCAGTATTTT	CAGQGADLTDTQYF
15	TRBV30	TRBD1	.	TRBJ1-2	TGTGCCTGGAGGCCGCCCGTAGGGACAGGGCATGGCTACACCTTC	CAWRPPVGTGHGYTF
15	TRBV4-1	TRBD1	.	TRBJ1-5	TGCGCCAGCAGCCAAGATGGGACAGCTAATCAGCCCCAGCATTTT	CASSQDGTANQPQHF
17	TRBV24-1	TRBD1	.	TRBJ1-5	TGTGCCACCAGTACTCCAGACAGGGTAAGTAGCAATCAGCCCCAGCATTTT	CATSTPDRVSSNQPQHF
14	TRBV28	TRBD1	.	TRBJ1-6	TGTGCCAGCAGTTCCGGGACAGGCAATTCACCCCTCCACTTT	CASSSGTGNSPLHF
14	TRBV7-9	TRBD1	.	TRBJ1-1	TGTGCCAGCAGCTTAGGACAGGGGGCGACTGAAGCTTTCTTT	CASSLGQGATEAFF
16	TRBV5-1	TRBD1	.	TRBJ2-3	TGCGCCAGCAGCAGGGGGGACAGGGGGTCAACAGATACGCAGTATTTT	CASSRGDRGSTDTQYF
16	TRBV25-1	TRBD1	.	TRBJ1-4	TGTGCCAGCAGCCGGGACAGGGATGCAACTAATGAAAAACTGTTTTTT	CASSRDRDATNEKLFF
13	TRBV18	.	.	TRBJ1-1	TGTGCCAGCTCACCCAAAGGGCAGGGCGAAGCTTTCTTT	CASSPKGQGEAFF
14	TRBV11-2	.	.	TRBJ2-3	TGTGCCAGCAGCCCGGACGGTCCGGGGGATACGCAGTATTTT	CASSPDGPGDTQYF
16	TRBV2	.	.	TRBJ1-6	TGTGCCAGCAGGGACACTACCAGCTCCTATAATTCACCCCTCCACTTT	CASRDTTSSYNSPLHF
13	TRBV3-1/TRBV3-2	.	.	TRBJ2-5	TGTGCCAGCAGCCAATTGACAGCGGAGACCCAGTACTTC	CASSQLTAETQYF